Listed below are T cell receptor beta chains from one sample, sequenced in a study of blood T cells in healthy people across ages. TCRdb fed the 5' RACE reads into MiXCR, producing one record per CDR3 protein. The table shows over 600,000 distinct CDR3 sequences, with roughly three fifths occurring only once. The specimen was blood. These receptor sequences come from a middle-aged man in good health. The CDR3 runs from the conserved cysteine through the conserved F or W. Each record gives: V gene, J gene, clone size, D gene, CDR3 protein, CDR3 DNA. The D gene is left open where the match is weak. The size field is filled for only some rows; it gives once, few, many or a size class.

TRBV20-1	TRBJ2-1	few	TRBD1	CSARDRQGFDNEQFF	TGCAGTGCTAGGGATAGACAGGGGTTTGACAATGAGCAGTTCTTC
TRBV7-9	TRBJ2-5	-	-	CASSKGQGGQETQYF	TGTGCCAGCAGCAAAGGGCAGGGTGGGCAAGAGACCCAGTACTTC
TRBV9	TRBJ2-7	-	-	CASSVSPSSEQYF	TGTGCCAGCAGCGTCAGTCCTTCTAGCGAGCAGTACTTC
TRBV27	TRBJ2-3	few	-	CASSLTQTTDTQYF	TGTGCCAGCAGTTTGACCCAGACCACAGATACGCAGTATTTT
TRBV7-2	TRBJ1-1	many	-	CASSLHAIEAFF	TGTGCCAGCAGCCTTCACGCAATTGAAGCTTTCTTT
TRBV4-2	TRBJ1-6	-	-	CASSQYPRGDNSPLHF	TGTGCCAGCAGCCAGTACCCCAGGGGAGATAATTCACCCCTCCACTTT
TRBV12-3/TRBV12-4	TRBJ2-3	many	-	CASSLELTDTQYF	TGTGCCAGCAGTCTGGAACTCACAGATACGCAGTATTTT
TRBV7-2	TRBJ2-6	-	-	CASSLLAAGSGANVLTF	TGTGCCAGCAGCTTATTGGCGGCTGGTTCGGGGGCCAACGTCCTGACTTTC
TRBV20-1	TRBJ2-3	-	-	CSAPLTRADTQYF	TGCAGTGCTCCCCTTACTAGGGCAGATACGCAGTATTTT
TRBV5-6	TRBJ1-2	-	-	CASSLGTDIGGYTF	TGTGCCAGCAGCTTGGGGACTGATATTGGTGGCTACACCTTC
TRBV9	TRBJ2-7	-	TRBD2	CASSLPRDGGTYEQYF	TGTGCCAGCAGCTTGCCAAGAGACGGGGGGACCTACGAGCAGTACTTC
TRBV7-2	TRBJ2-4	few	TRBD2	CASSLAGAGVGNIQYF	TGTGCCAGCAGCTTAGCGGGCGCGGGAGTAGGAAACATTCAGTACTTC
TRBV7-2	TRBJ1-5	many	TRBD1	CASSLSGGAGSGNQPQHF	TGTGCCAGCAGCTTGTCAGGGGGCGCAGGGAGTGGCAATCAGCCCCAGCATTTT
TRBV5-4	TRBJ2-7	-	-	CASSLALTSASEQYF	TGTGCCAGCAGCTTGGCCCTCACGTCAGCCTCCGAGCAGTACTTC
TRBV7-2	TRBJ2-5	-	TRBD1	CASSFPGQANQETQYF	TGTGCCAGCAGCTTCCCGGGACAGGCCAACCAAGAGACCCAGTACTTC
TRBV20-1	TRBJ2-3	-	-	CSAWGGGDLTDTQYF	TGCAGTGCTTGGGGAGGGGGTGACCTCACAGATACGCAGTATTTT
TRBV28	TRBJ2-7	-	TRBD2	CASSLLRRLAGGQQYF	TGTGCCAGCAGTCTATTACGCCGACTAGCGGGAGGGCAGCAGTACTTC
TRBV21-1	TRBJ1-2	-	-	CASSNRYGVYGYTF	TGTGCCAGCAGCAACAGATACGGGGTCTATGGCTACACCTTC
TRBV28	TRBJ1-5	-	-	CASSAPLTGSQPQHF	TGTGCCAGCAGTGCCCCTCTTACAGGGAGTCAGCCCCAGCATTTT
TRBV12-3/TRBV12-4	TRBJ2-3	-	-	CASRVPGRNTDTQYF	TGTGCCAGCAGGGTTCCGGGACGGAACACAGATACGCAGTATTTT
TRBV11-2	TRBJ2-3	-	TRBD2	CASSLDLGLAATDTQYF	TGTGCCAGCAGCTTAGATCTCGGACTAGCGGCCACAGATACGCAGTATTTT
TRBV28	TRBJ2-3	-	TRBD1	CASSLPGQGVSDTQYF	TGTGCCAGCAGTTTACCGGGACAGGGTGTGTCAGATACGCAGTATTTT
TRBV6-5	TRBJ2-1	-	TRBD1	CASSTTGTGIYNEQFF	TGTGCCAGCAGTACGACCGGGACAGGGATCTACAATGAGCAGTTCTTC
TRBV11-2	TRBJ1-1	once	TRBD1	CASSHMSDRGNSRATEAFF	TGTGCCAGCAGCCACATGTCGGACAGGGGGAACAGCCGCGCCACTGAAGCTTTCTTT
TRBV20-1	TRBJ1-6	few	-	CSARGFGQANSPLHF	TGCAGTGCTAGGGGCTTCGGGCAGGCTAACTCACCCCTCCACTTT
TRBV20-1	TRBJ1-2	-	-	CSVNREDYGYTF	TGCAGTGTCAACAGGGAAGATTATGGCTACACCTTC
TRBV7-2	TRBJ2-1	-	TRBD2	CASRGGLAGPNEQFF	TGTGCCAGCAGAGGAGGACTAGCGGGACCCAATGAGCAGTTCTTC
TRBV4-2	TRBJ2-5	-	-	CASSQAIGDNEQYF	TGTGCCAGCAGCCAAGCGATAGGGGACAATGAGCAGTACTTC